The T cell receptor beta chain described here comes from a study of blood T cell repertoires in COVID-19. Repertoires were generated with immunoSEQ multiplex PCR, while TCRdb's copy carries only in-frame clones and drops some. Among hundreds of thousands of clones, approximately 86% were seen once, and the ten largest hold roughly 3.3%. Recruits, aged about 18 to 90 years, lived in 20 to 30 US areas. Participant-reported clinical history was the basis for cohort assignment. CDR3 length: 14 amino acids. Per the germline V gene, CDR1 is SQVTM and CDR2 is ANQGSEA. Unmatched junction bases numbered 4, after V lost 3 bases and J lost 6 bases.

Sequencing was carried out using PBMCs or T cells enriched from blood (not recorded which). This sequence was found in a woman in her forties with acute COVID-19. The rearrangement uses TRBV29-1 and TRBJ2-7, with 14 bases that match TRBD2. CDR3 DNA sequence: TGCAGCGTTGATTTGGGACTAGCGGGAGTCGAGCAGTACTTC. Encoded protein: CSVDLGLAGVEQYF.